This T cell receptor (beta chain) was sequenced in a study of tumor-infiltrating lymphocytes in primary liver carcinoma (dated by TCRdb to 2015 to 2018). Context from the whole study: Between late 2015 and March 2016, about 5 patients in China with histopathologically diagnosed primary liver carcinoma had surgical resection. Of the five patients (three men and two women, aged 30 to 69 years), four had hepatocellular carcinoma and one had combined HCC and intrahepatic cholangiocarcinoma. Tumors of the five patients were stage T1-T3 N0M0 with maximum diameters of roughly 4.2 to 11 cm. Each sample produced roughly 3.65 to 8 million productive TCRbeta reads, and read depth showed no significant difference between tissue types. Across five regions of each liver tumor, along with adjacent normal tissue and blood, the study brought together TCRbeta repertoire sequencing, expression microarrays and whole-exome sequencing. A total of 35 or so specimens from 5 patients, comprising some 25 tumor regions, 5 adjacent noncancerous liver tissues and 5 peripheral blood samples, were covered by TCRbeta repertoire sequencing. Technical replicate repertoires showed high reproducibility, with mean shared-clone rates around 0.9 and correlation coefficients above 0.95. On the study overall, not on this receptor specifically: With just four or five patients in the study, the authors point out that the findings should be validated in a larger study. Since the samples were bulk and unsorted, there was no way to compare CD4+ and CD8+ T cell repertoires. Because sequencing covered only the TCR beta chain and unpaired alpha chains were not captured, true repertoire diversity is likely underestimated. Compared with blood, tumors had a significantly larger share of the repertoire taken up by the top 250 clones (p = 0.039). Pairs of tumor regions showed greater repertoire overlap (mean about 36%) than tumor-adjacent pairs (about 17%) or tumor-blood pairs (approximately 15%), which is consistent with antigen-driven expansion.

A constant-region primer and ProtoScript II reverse transcriptase were used to reverse-transcribe TCRbeta-specific cDNA from about 0.55 ug total RNA. Three nested multiplex PCR rounds, following a slightly modified ARM-PCR procedure, were used to build the TCRbeta libraries. Each of the first two PCR rounds ran for approximately 11 cycles using multiplex TRBV1-TRBV30 forward primers together with a Cbeta reverse primer. A final 25-cycle PCR with Deep VentR polymerase added sample barcodes and Illumina adapters. Before sequencing, amplicons of 200-500 bp were purified from gel using a QIAquick gel extraction kit. TCRbeta amplicons were sequenced on an Illumina HiSeq 2500 with 250-bp paired-end reads. The authors' pipeline ran thus. To recover full CDR3 sequences, reads were quality-trimmed using Trimmomatic v0.33 and paired reads were then merged using FLASH v1.2.11. V, D and J germline segments were assigned to the rearranged TCRbeta sequences using MiGEC v1.2.1b. VDJtools v1.0.0 computed clonotype statistics and Shannon-Wiener diversity indices. To cut down on sampling bias, every analysis after diversity analysis relied on just the 250 most abundant clonotypes from each sample. TCRdb passed the public sequencing reads through fastp at Q25 and MiXCR, retaining productive beta sequences. Records with the same CDR3 protein are collapsed into one entry carrying the most frequent genes and DNA. For this entry, the V and J calls and clone size follow TCRdb and not the study's own pipeline. A total of 300,000 to 350,000 distinct CDR3 sequences appear in this sample, roughly 60% of them only once. More than 15% of the sample lies in the top ten.

This clonotype came up a few times. Its target antigen remains unknown. No base quality information exists; no much larger clone differs at one position. Taken from cysteine to phenylalanine, the CDR3 has 10 residues. This entry keeps only the CDR3 DNA: 30 bases, framed from base 1. The junction carries 9 bases between V and J, which are trimmed by 1 base and 14 bases respectively. The germline V gene (reference sequence) specifies GTSNPN as CDR1 and SVGIG as CDR2. Blood RNA was extracted from unsorted whole blood using TRIzol reagent, and germline DNA was obtained with the DNeasy Blood & Tissue kit. At the time of sampling, the patients had chronic HBV infection and had not received any treatment. Around 4 milliliters of peripheral blood were collected into K2EDTA tubes before surgery.

The sample comprised peripheral blood. This TCR was sampled from a woman in her 30s with primary liver carcinoma and hepatitis B virus infection. This chain joins TRBV30 to TRBJ2-1, with the D gene too uncertain to name. The bases are TGTGCCTGGAGTGGCAGAGATAAGTTCTTC. It translates as CAWSGRDKFF.